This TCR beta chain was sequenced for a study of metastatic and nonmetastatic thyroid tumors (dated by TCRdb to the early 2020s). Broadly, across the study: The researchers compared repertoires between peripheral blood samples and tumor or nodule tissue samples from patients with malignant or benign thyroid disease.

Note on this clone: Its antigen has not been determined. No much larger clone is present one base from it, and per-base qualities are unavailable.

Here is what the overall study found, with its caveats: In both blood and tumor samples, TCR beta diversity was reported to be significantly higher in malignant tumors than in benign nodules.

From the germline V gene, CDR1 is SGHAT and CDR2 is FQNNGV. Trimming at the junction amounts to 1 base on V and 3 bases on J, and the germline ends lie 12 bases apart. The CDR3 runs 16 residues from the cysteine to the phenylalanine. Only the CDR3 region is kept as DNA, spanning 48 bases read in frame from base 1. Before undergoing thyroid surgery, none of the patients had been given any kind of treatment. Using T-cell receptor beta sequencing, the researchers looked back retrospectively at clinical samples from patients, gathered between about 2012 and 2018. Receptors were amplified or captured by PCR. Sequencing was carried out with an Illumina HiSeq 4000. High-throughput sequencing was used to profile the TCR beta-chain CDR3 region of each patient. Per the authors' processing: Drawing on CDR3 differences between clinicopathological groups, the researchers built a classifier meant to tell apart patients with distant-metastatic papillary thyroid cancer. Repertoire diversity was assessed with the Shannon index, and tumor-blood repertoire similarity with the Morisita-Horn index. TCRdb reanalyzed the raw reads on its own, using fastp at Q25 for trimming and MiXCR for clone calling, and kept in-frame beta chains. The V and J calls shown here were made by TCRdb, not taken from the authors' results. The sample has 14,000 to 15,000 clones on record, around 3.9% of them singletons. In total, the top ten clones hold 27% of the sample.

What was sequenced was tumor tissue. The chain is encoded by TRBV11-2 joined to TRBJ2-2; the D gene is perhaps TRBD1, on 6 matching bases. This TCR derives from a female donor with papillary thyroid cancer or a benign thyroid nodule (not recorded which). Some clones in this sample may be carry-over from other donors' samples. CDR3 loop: CASSLVFHRDTGELFF. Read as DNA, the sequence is TGTGCCAGCAGCTTAGTTTTTCACAGGGACACCGGGGAGCTGTTTTTT.